The 31 T cell receptor beta chains presented below share a single source sample, sequenced in a study of T cells in narcolepsy. Repertoires were generated with immunoSEQ multiplex PCR, while TCRdb's copy carries only in-frame clones and drops some. Here the sample spans tens of thousands of clones, around 86% being singletons. The sample consisted of memory (CD45RA-) CD4+ T cells from blood. These receptor sequences come from a human donor in good health.

CDR3 DNA: TGTGCCAGCAGTGAAAGTAGGGGGGGCAATGAGCAGTTCTTC. Translation: CASSESRGGNEQFF. The chain uses TRBV2 and TRBJ2-1, with a possible D match to TRBD2 (7 bases). The ends were cut back, 2 bases at V and 6 bases at J, with 11 bases in the middle. This CDR3 has 14 amino acids. Looked up from germline, CDR1 is SNHLY and CDR2 is FYNNEI.

The chain is built from TRBV6-6 and TRBJ2-1; 8 bases fit TRBD2. Germline lookup yields CDR1 MNHNY and CDR2 SVGAGI (reference sequence). CDR3 size: 15 residues. V dropped 0 bases and J dropped 7; count of bases not matched to a gene: 5. The DNA for the CDR3 is TGTGCCAGCAGTTACTCTCTGGGACTAGAAAATGAGCAGTTCTTC. Translating gives CASSYSLGLENEQFF.

In nucleotides, the CDR3 is TGTGCCAGCAGCTTGCAGACAGGGACTGAAGCTTTCTTT. Its protein is CASSLQTGTEAFF. The chain couples TRBV5-6 to TRBJ1-1; 7 bases match TRBD1. This CDR3 spans 13 amino acids. CDR1 and CDR2 from the germline V gene are SGHDT and YYEEEE. V shed 1 base, J shed 5 bases, and the junction held 2 bases outside the gene matches.

The rearrangement uses TRBV19 and TRBJ2-2; 9 positions agree with TRBD2. This CDR3 is 16 amino acids long. Germline V gives CDR1 LNHDA, CDR2 SQIVND (reference sequence). Germline trimming cut 1 base from V and 4 bases from J; bases unmatched to any gene: 4. CDR3 nucleotide sequence: TGTGCCAGTAGTATAGGACTAGCGGTACCCACCGGGGAGCTGTTTTTT. Amino acids: CASSIGLAVPTGELFF.

J is TRBJ1-5 and V is TRBV2, with D perhaps TRBD1 (5 bases). CDR1 is SNHLY and CDR2 is FYNNEI in the germline V gene. Trimming shortened V by 1 base and J by 6 bases, and 22 bases separated the two germline ends. The length of the CDR3 is 18 residues. CDR3 sequence: CASSEVGPETRGGQPQHF. The CDR3 DNA reads as TGTGCCAGCAGTGAAGTGGGACCGGAGACAAGGGGAGGTCAGCCCCAGCATTTT.

The chain has TRBV18 and TRBJ2-5; D is possibly TRBD2 (6 bases). This CDR3 has 14 amino acids. Looked up from germline, CDR1 is KGHSH and CDR2 is LQKENI. V lost 3 bases, J lost 0 bases, and 8 bases lay in between. The CDR3 protein is CASSPRRDQETQYF. CDR3 coding DNA: TGTGCCAGCTCACCTCGGAGGGACCAAGAGACCCAGTACTTC.

There are a few counts of this clone. This sample includes further DNA sequences coding for the same CDR3. V is TRBV29-1 and J is TRBJ2-5, with TRBD2 identical over 11 bases. The germline V gene encodes CDR1 SQVTM and CDR2 ANQGSEA. The CDR3 consists of 14 residues. With V trimmed by 4 bases and J by 3 bases, 4 bases remained unmatched. CDR3 sequence reads: CSVGRGLAEETQYF. For the CDR3, the DNA is TGCAGCGTTGGCCGGGGACTAGCGGAAGAGACCCAGTACTTC.

V gene TRBV9 combines with J gene TRBJ2-1; D tentatively reads TRBD1 or TRBD2 (6 bases each). V was cut by 4 bases and J by 4 bases, with 24 bases left in between. Germline V gene lookup returns CDR1 SGDLS and CDR2 YYNGEE. The CDR3 consists of 18 residues. CDR3 in DNA: TGTGCCAGCAGCCTGAGGGGTGGGCCGAGGGGGGCGTACAATGAGCAGTTCTTC. Protein product: CASSLRGGPRGAYNEQFF.

J is TRBJ2-3 and V is TRBV2; TRBD1 matches 9 bases. Trimming cost V 7 bases and J 4 bases; bases outside gene matches: 6. CDR1 is SNHLY, CDR2 FYNNEI, per germline. The length of the CDR3 is 14 residues. CDR3 DNA sequence: TGTGCCAGCATTAGGGACAGGGTGCCAGATACGCAGTATTTT. This translates into CASIRDRVPDTQYF. The full variable domain, with the rest looked up from reference TRBV2 and TRBJ2-3, is EPEVTQTPSHQVTQMGQEVILRCVPISNHLYFYWYRQILGQKVEFLVSFYNNEISEKSEIFDDQFSVERPDGSNFTLKIRSTKLEDSAMYFCASIRDRVPDTQYFGPGTRLTVL.

Within the sample, this clone is medium-sized. The chain uses TRBV4-2 and TRBJ2-7; no reliable D call. The V and J ends lost 1 base and 5 bases respectively, with 3 bases between them. The germline CDR1 and CDR2 sequences are LGHNA and YNFKEQ. The CDR3 has 11 amino acids. CDR3 DNA: TGTGCCAGCAGCCAAGGGAACGAGCAGTACTTC. As protein: CASSQGNEQYF.

The chain employs TRBV18 and TRBJ1-3, with D possibly TRBD1 on 6 matching bases. CDR3 length: 14 amino acids. The V and J ends lost 8 bases and 3 bases respectively, with 14 bases between them. The V gene's germline CDR1 is KGHSH and CDR2 LQKENI. The chain's CDR3 is CASAQQGFGNTIYF. In DNA form, the CDR3 reads TGTGCCAGCGCACAACAGGGTTTTGGAAACACCATATATTTT. The full variable domain, rest sourced from reference TRBV18 and TRBJ1-3, is NAGVMQNPRHLVRRRGQEARLRCSPMKGHSHVYWYRQLPEEGLKFMVYLQKENIIDESGMPKERFSAEFPKEGPSILRIQQVVRGDSAAYFCASAQQGFGNTIYFGEGSWLTVV.

This clone occurred a few times. The chain couples TRBV18 to TRBJ2-5; 12 nucleotides line up with TRBD1. This CDR3 has 16 residues. Germline CDR1 and CDR2: KGHSH and LQKENI. V gave up 3 bases and J gave up 2 bases; unmatched junction bases: 4. CDR3 protein: CASSPGTGGRQETQYF. The CDR3 nucleotides are TGTGCCAGCTCACCGGGGACAGGGGGCCGGCAAGAGACCCAGTACTTC.

J is TRBJ1-2 and V is TRBV7-2; 9 positions agree with TRBD1. The CDR3 spans 14 residues. Trimming at V came to 5 bases and at J to 7 bases, leaving 8 bases not matched to a gene. Germline values: CDR1 SGHTA, CDR2 FQGNSA. The CDR3 protein is CASSLDRGRVGYTF. CDR3 bases: TGTGCCAGCAGCCTAGACAGGGGGAGGGTTGGCTACACCTTC. Variable domain in full (rest from reference TRBV7-2 and TRBJ1-2): GAGVSQSPSNKVTEKGKDVELRCDPISGHTALYWYRQSLGQGLEFLIYFQGNSAPDKSGLPSDRFSAERTGGSVSTLTIQRTQQEDSAVYLCASSLDRGRVGYTFGSGTRLTVV.

The V gene is TRBV2, the J gene TRBJ2-5; possible D gene TRBD2, 6 bases. In germline, CDR1 is SNHLY, CDR2 FYNNEI. This CDR3 contains 14 residues. Trimming took 8 bases from V and 0 from J, leaving 13 bases between them. CDR3 region: CASGGVRDQETQYF. CDR3 nucleotides: TGTGCCAGCGGCGGGGTGCGGGACCAAGAGACCCAGTACTTC. The variable domain in full, completed from reference TRBV2 and TRBJ2-5, reads EPEVTQTPSHQVTQMGQEVILRCVPISNHLYFYWYRQILGQKVEFLVSFYNNEISEKSEIFDDQFSVERPDGSNFTLKIRSTKLEDSAMYFCASGGVRDQETQYFGPGTRLLVL.

In this sample, this clone turned up once. The chain recombines TRBV28 with TRBJ1-2; D perhaps matches TRBD1 (5 bases). V lost 4 bases, J lost 8 bases, and 14 bases lay in between. CDR1 is MDHEN and CDR2 is SYDVKM in the germline V gene. This CDR3 is 13 amino acids long. The DNA for the CDR3 is TGTGCCAGCAGTTGGGACGCCGGCGGAGGCTACACCTTC. It is translated as CASSWDAGGGYTF.

The chain couples TRBV7-3 to TRBJ2-5; 7 bases are shared with TRBD2. The tail of the sequence fits TRBJ2-7 better, so the J call may be wrong. The CDR3 consists of 13 residues. Per germline, CDR1 SGHTA and CDR2 FQGTGA. In DNA form, the CDR3 reads TGTGCCAGCAGCTTAATGGCTAGCGGCGAGCAGTACTTC. This codes for CASSLMASGEQYF.

CDR3 residues: CASRRTPSTDTQYF. CDR3 in DNA: TGTGCCAGCAGGCGGACACCTAGCACAGATACGCAGTATTTT. The genes are TRBV27 and TRBJ2-3; D may be TRBD1 (5 bases). V dropped 6 bases and J dropped 0 bases, with 10 bases sitting between them. The CDR3 spans 14 residues. CDR1 MNHEY and CDR2 SMNVEV come from the germline V gene (reference sequence).

This chain joins TRBV7-2 and TRBJ1-6; D perhaps matches TRBD1 (5 bases). Trimming removed 0 bases from V and 6 bases from J, with 6 bases in between. The CDR3 contains 14 residues. Germline V gives CDR1 SGHTA, CDR2 FQGNSA. In DNA, the CDR3 is TGTGCCAGCAGCTTAGCGACAGCTAATTCACCCCTCCACTTT. Translation: CASSLATANSPLHF.

This clone is a singleton in its sample. The V call is TRBV28, the J call TRBJ1-4, with D unclear. The V end lost 3 bases, the J end lost 5 bases, and 10 bases lay between the germline ends. Germline V gives CDR1 MDHEN, CDR2 SYDVKM. The CDR3 has 14 amino acids. The CDR3: CASSLPVLNEKLFF. The CDR3 DNA reads TGTGCCAGCAGTTTGCCCGTGCTCAATGAAAAACTGTTTTTT.

This chain connects TRBV28 to TRBJ2-7, with D possibly matching TRBD1 (5 bases). Trimming left V 6 bases short and J 3 bases short, with 9 bases between. This CDR3 spans 12 amino acids. Germline V gives CDR1 MDHEN, CDR2 SYDVKM. CDR3 bases: TGTGCCAGCAGGGCAGGGTACTACGAGCAGTACTTC. Translating gives CASRAGYYEQYF. The whole variable domain, remainder taken from reference TRBV28 and TRBJ2-7, is DVKVTQSSRYLVKRTGEKVFLECVQDMDHENMFWYRQDPGLGLRLIYFSYDVKMKEKGDIPEGYSVSREKKERFSLILESASTNQTSMYLCASRAGYYEQYFGPGTRLTVT.

This clone came up once. This sequence joins TRBV11-2 and TRBJ2-5; 9 bases agree with TRBD2. From germline, CDR1 is SGHAT and CDR2 FQNNGV. V was pared by 1 base and J by 4 bases, with 4 bases of the junction left unmatched. This CDR3 has 15 amino acids. CDR3 bases: TGTGCCAGCAGCTTAGCAGCGGGAGGTGGAGAGACCCAGTACTTC. It is translated as CASSLAAGGGETQYF.

The J gene is TRBJ1-2, the V gene TRBV30, with a tentative D call TRBD1 (5 bases). This CDR3 is built from 14 residues. Per the germline V gene, CDR1 is GTSNPN and CDR2 is SVGIG (reference sequence). Trimming shortened V by 0 bases and J by 7 bases, and 15 bases separated the two germline ends. The DNA for the CDR3 is TGTGCCTGGAGTGTCAGTAAGCGGGGGGTTGGCTACACCTTC. Residues: CAWSVSKRGVGYTF.

The V call is TRBV7-9, the J call TRBJ2-2, with 8 positions matching TRBD1. Germline loops: CDR1 SEHNR, CDR2 FQNEAQ (reference sequence). CDR3 length: 14 amino acids. The CDR3 bases are TGTGCTCACAAGGACAGGGAACGGGCCGGGGAGCTGTTTTTT. This translates into CAHKDRERAGELFF.

The J gene is TRBJ1-1, the V gene TRBV6-5, with a possible D match to TRBD1 (5 bases). The CDR3 totals 13 residues. The germline V gene encodes CDR1 MNHEY and CDR2 SVGAGI. Trimming left V 3 bases short and J 5 bases short, with 10 bases between. CDR3: CASSYGWGTEAFF. Written as DNA, the CDR3 is TGTGCCAGCAGTTATGGTTGGGGGACTGAAGCTTTCTTT.

J is TRBJ2-3 and V is TRBV5-4, with 14 bases lining up with TRBD2. With 3 bases clipped from V and 4 bases from J, the junction kept 10 bases outside the gene matches. This CDR3 has 18 residues. CDR1 and CDR2 (germline): SGHNT, YYREEE (reference sequence). The CDR3 DNA reads as TGTGCCAGCAGCTCTAAGGGACTAGCGGGAGATCCCCCAGATACGCAGTATTTT. This codes for CASSSKGLAGDPPDTQYF.

This chain links TRBV4-3 with TRBJ2-5, with D hard to call. This CDR3 has 16 residues. Germline CDR1 reads LGHNA; CDR2 reads YSLEER. V gave up 0 bases and J gave up 11 bases, with 22 bases separating them. CDR3 residues: CASSQEFASPFAEQYF. CDR3 nucleotides: TGCGCCAGCAGCCAAGAATTCGCCAGCCCGTTCGCGGAGCAGTACTTC.

J is TRBJ2-7 and V is TRBV6-5; D may be TRBD2 (6 bases). This CDR3 contains 15 residues. V shed 6 bases and J shed 0 bases, with 15 bases lying between them. From germline, CDR1 is MNHEY and CDR2 SVGAGI. The CDR3 bases are TGTGCCAGCAGCCTCCTCGCGGGGAGCTCCTACGAGCAGTACTTC. Its protein is CASSLLAGSSYEQYF.

J is TRBJ2-1 and V is TRBV7-3; 9 bases map to TRBD2. This CDR3 has 15 amino acids. Germline V gene lookup returns CDR1 SGHTA and CDR2 FQGTGA. V was clipped by 5 bases and J by 8 bases; unmatched bases: 10. Here the CDR3 DNA reads TGTGCCAGCAGCCCCGCGGGGGGGCGCTTCGATGAGCAGTTCTTC. The encoded protein is CASSPAGGRFDEQFF. The entire variable domain, with the rest obtained from reference TRBV7-3 and TRBJ2-1, is as follows: GAGVSQTPSNKVTEKGKYVELRCDPISGHTALYWYRQSLGQGPEFLIYFQGTGAADDSGLPNDRFFAVRPEGSVSTLKIQRTERGDSAVYLCASSPAGGRFDEQFFGPGTRLTVL.

The chain uses TRBV5-1 and TRBJ2-3; the match to TRBD1 covers 7 bases. Germline-derived CDR1 and CDR2 are SGHRS and YFSETQ. Losses at the gene ends were 7 bases for V and 2 bases for J; bases not matched to a gene: 13. The CDR3 runs to 16 residues. The CDR3 region has the DNA TGCGCCAGCTCCCTCCACTTGGACAGGATCACAGATACGCAGTATTTT. As protein: CASSLHLDRITDTQYF.

This sequence joins TRBV20-1 and TRBJ2-7, with unresolved D. This CDR3 spans 11 amino acids. V shed 3 bases and J shed 3 bases, with 6 bases lying between them. Germline CDR1 reads DFQATT; CDR2 reads SNEGSKA (reference sequence). The CDR3 DNA reads as TGCAGTGCTAGGGGAATCTACGAGCAGTACTTC. Translation: CSARGIYEQYF.

With respect to this clone: At the DNA level, this CDR3 is encoded by other sequences in the same sample as well. The chain is built from TRBV5-4 and TRBJ1-5, with a possible D match to TRBD1 (6 bases). The ends were cut back, 0 bases at V and 0 bases at J, with 10 bases in the middle. The CDR3 is 16 amino acids. Germline lookup yields CDR1 SGHNT and CDR2 YYREEE (reference sequence). CDR3 in DNA: TGTGCCAGCAGCTTGGGGGGGCCGGATAGCAATCAGCCCCAGCATTTT. Translation: CASSLGGPDSNQPQHF.